Following are 11 T cell receptor beta chains from one sample sequenced in a study of shared clonotypes between healthy human individuals. The protocol was immunoSEQ multiplex PCR, while the TCRdb copy is restricted to in-frame clones and leaves out a portion. The sample shows about 1.5 million clones, 95% to 99% of them seen only once. Material for sequencing was naive CD4+ T cells sorted from blood. Subset noted: CD45RA+ positively selected. These receptors were obtained from a man aged 25 to 40 in good health.

With respect to this clone: At one end, the junction sequence differs from germline, possibly due to a read error. Other DNA sequences in the same sample also yield this CDR3. The chain links TRBV30 to TRBJ2-7; D is perhaps TRBD1 (6 bases). CDR3 length equals 14 residues. The germline gives CDR1 GTSNPN, CDR2 SVGIG (reference sequence). The CDR3 loop is CAWSGTEKIYEQYF. In DNA form, the CDR3 reads TGTGCCTGGAGTGGGACAGAAAAGATTTACGAACAGTACTTC.

The gene calls are TRBV29-1 and TRBJ1-1; D remains ambiguous. CDR1 and CDR2 (germline): SQVTM, ANQGSEA. V was trimmed by 1 base and J by 7 bases, leaving 4 bases between them. CDR3 size: 10 residues. CDR3 sequence: CSVEGGEAFF. The CDR3 DNA is TGCAGCGTTGAAGGAGGTGAAGCTTTCTTT. The full variable domain, its missing parts supplied by reference TRBV29-1 and TRBJ1-1, is SAVISQKPSRDICQRGTSLTIQCQVDSQVTMMFWYRQQPGQSLTLIATANQGSEATYESGFVIDKFPISRPNLTFSTLTVSNMSPEDSSIYLCSVEGGEAFFGQGTRLTVV.

The chain carries TRBV11-2 and TRBJ2-1; 8 bases match TRBD1. Trimming cost V 1 base and J 10 bases; bases outside gene matches: 6. The CDR3 extends over 14 amino acids. Germline-derived CDR1 and CDR2 are SGHAT and FQNNGV. For the CDR3, the DNA is TGTGCCAGCAGCTTAGCGGCAGGGGGCGGAGAGCAGTTCTTC. Protein product: CASSLAAGGGEQFF.

The rearrangement links TRBV7-2 to TRBJ1-5, with TRBD1 as a possible D gene (5 bases). Germline V gene lookup returns CDR1 SGHTA and CDR2 FQGNSA. Trimming cost V 5 bases and J 4 bases, with 9 bases left between them. This CDR3 is 13 amino acids long. The CDR3 region has the DNA TGTGCCAGCAGCATTTGGGGGAATCAGCCCCAGCATTTT. This translates into CASSIWGNQPQHF.

The chain's CDR3 is CASTSTPGRGYTF. The CDR3 coding sequence is TGTGCCAGTACCTCTACCCCCGGACGGGGCTACACCTTC. The chain combines TRBV19 with TRBJ1-2; D unclear. Germline loops: CDR1 LNHDA, CDR2 SQIVND (reference sequence). CDR3 length: 13 residues. V dropped 7 bases and J dropped 8 bases, with 17 bases sitting between them.

The chain has TRBV5-1 and TRBJ2-7; 9 bases align to TRBD1. V was clipped by 4 bases and J by 4 bases; unmatched bases: 6. The CDR3 runs 14 residues. In germline, CDR1 is SGHRS, CDR2 YFSETQ. The chain's CDR3 is CASSPGDRDYEQYF. CDR3 nucleotide sequence: TGCGCCAGCAGCCCTGGGGACAGGGATTACGAGCAGTACTTC.

The chain links TRBV6-5 to TRBJ2-2; D is unclear. The V end was cut by 2 bases, the J end by 4 bases, with 8 bases between. Germline-derived CDR1 and CDR2 are MNHEY and SVGAGI. The CDR3 runs to 14 residues. This CDR3 is CASSYRQITGELFF. For the CDR3, the DNA is TGTGCCAGCAGTTACCGCCAGATCACCGGGGAGCTGTTTTTT.

This sequence joins TRBV5-4 and TRBJ2-5; possibly TRBD2 for D (5 bases). Trimming took 3 bases from V and 5 from J, leaving 14 bases between them. Germline V gene data show CDR1 as SGHNT and CDR2 as YYREEE (reference sequence). The CDR3 runs to 14 residues. The CDR3 DNA is TGTGCCAGCAGCTCCTGGACCGGCGGGGAGACCCAGTACTTC. Translating it yields CASSSWTGGETQYF.

This chain uses TRBV19 with TRBJ1-5; a weak D match, TRBD1 (6 bases). There are 14 residues in the CDR3. The germline V gene has CDR1 LNHDA and CDR2 SQIVND (reference sequence). The V end was cut by 3 bases, the J end by 7 bases, with 13 bases between. The CDR3 DNA is TGTGCCAGTAGTATGGCAGGGGTTTGGCAGCCCCAGCATTTT. It encodes CASSMAGVWQPQHF.

The V call is TRBV28, the J call TRBJ2-7; TRBD2 agrees at 7 bases. CDR1 is MDHEN, CDR2 SYDVKM, per germline. This CDR3 spans 15 amino acids. J was trimmed by 3 bases and V by 2 bases; bases with no gene match: 7. The CDR3 nucleotides are TGTGCCAGCAGTTTAGGAGGACTAGTCGGCTACGAGCAGTACTTC. This translates into CASSLGGLVGYEQYF. The variable domain in full, completed from reference TRBV28 and TRBJ2-7, reads DVKVTQSSRYLVKRTGEKVFLECVQDMDHENMFWYRQDPGLGLRLIYFSYDVKMKEKGDIPEGYSVSREKKERFSLILESASTNQTSMYLCASSLGGLVGYEQYFGPGTRLTVT.

CDR3 amino acids: CASSSLRSSGRNEQFF. CDR3 nucleotides: TGTGCCAGCAGCTCCCTTCGCTCTAGCGGGAGGAATGAGCAGTTCTTC. The V call is TRBV7-9, the J call TRBJ2-1, with 11 bases that match TRBD2. Germline V gives CDR1 SEHNR, CDR2 FQNEAQ (reference sequence). The J segment lost 7 bases and the V segment lost 4 bases, leaving 9 bases of the junction unmatched. This CDR3 is built from 16 residues.